Shown below are 5 T cell receptor beta chains from a single sample sequenced in a study of blood T cell repertoires in COVID-19. The table came from immunoSEQ multiplex PCR; TCRdb's copy has only in-frame clones and leaves some out. Of some 15,000 clones listed, around 75% are singletons. Sequences were obtained from peripheral blood. Receptors originate from a man aged 60 to 69 with acute or convalescent COVID-19.

The chain is built from TRBV15 and TRBJ1-5, with 10 bases lining up with TRBD1. The CDR3 is 15 amino acids. V shed 5 bases, J shed 5 bases, and the junction held 6 bases outside the gene matches. Per the germline V gene, CDR1 is LNHNV and CDR2 is YYDKDF (reference sequence). Here the CDR3 DNA reads TGTGCCACCAGCGGCGGACAGGGGGGAGATCAGCCCCAGCATTTT. This codes for CATSGGQGGDQPQHF.

This chain uses TRBV4-3 with TRBJ2-1; 9 bases are a match to TRBD2. V shed 0 bases and J 5 bases; nucleotides not matched to a gene: 2. CDR3 size: 15 residues. Germline CDR1 LGHNA, CDR2 YSLEER. The CDR3 sequence: CASSQDAGGHNEQFF. The CDR3 bases are TGCGCCAGCAGCCAAGACGCGGGAGGGCACAATGAGCAGTTCTTC.

The chain is built from TRBV7-9 and TRBJ1-5; 7 bases fit TRBD1. CDR1 is SEHNR and CDR2 is FQNEAQ in the germline V gene (reference sequence). This CDR3 comprises 16 residues. Losses at the gene ends were 1 base for V and 3 bases for J; bases not matched to a gene: 6. This CDR3 is CASSLGQGNFNQPQHF. The CDR3 coding sequence is TGTGCCAGCAGCTTAGGACAGGGAAATTTCAATCAGCCCCAGCATTTT.

The chain recombines TRBV6-5 with TRBJ1-1; the D is unclear. The CDR3 extends over 15 amino acids. CDR1 and CDR2 from the germline V gene are MNHEY and SVGAGI. V lost 8 bases and J 0 bases, leaving 16 bases between the germline ends. CDR3 DNA sequence: TGTGCCAGCTCCCCTCGCGTCCTCATGAACACTGAAGCTTTCTTT. Residues: CASSPRVLMNTEAFF.

The chain is built from TRBV30 and TRBJ1-6; D may be TRBD1 (5 bases). V lost 1 base and J lost 8, with 15 bases in between. Germline V gene lookup returns CDR1 GTSNPN and CDR2 SVGIG (reference sequence). This CDR3 comprises 15 residues. The CDR3 is CAWSGDYLHDSPLHF. The CDR3, as DNA: TGTGCCTGGAGTGGGGACTATCTCCATGATTCACCCCTCCACTTT.